This T cell receptor (beta chain) was sequenced for a study of CD8+ T cells in alopecia areata. Following extraction, RNA underwent reverse transcription to cDNA, which served as the sequencing template. Profiling relied on immunoSEQ multiplex PCR, and the TCRdb table lists in-frame clones only, not all of them. The sample consists of about 120,000 clones, about 50% of them appearing once. The treatment: oral pan-JAK inhibitor, 5-10 mg twice daily. Punch biopsies of lesional scalp, plus peripheral blood, were taken from alopecia areata patients. V gave up 7 bases and J gave up 3 bases; unmatched junction bases: 15. Germline-derived CDR1 and CDR2 are SNHLY and FYNNEI. The CDR3 is 17 amino acids.

V and J are TRBV2 and TRBJ1-2, with 9 bases matching TRBD1. The sequence derives from a human donor with alopecia areata. The sample here was CD4+ T cells sorted from blood, taken at week 4, from a patient treated with tofacitinib. DNA for the CDR3: TGTGCCAGCATTTTGTCCCGGGACAGGGCGGGCGACTATGGCTACACCTTC. Protein sequence: CASILSRDRAGDYGYTF.